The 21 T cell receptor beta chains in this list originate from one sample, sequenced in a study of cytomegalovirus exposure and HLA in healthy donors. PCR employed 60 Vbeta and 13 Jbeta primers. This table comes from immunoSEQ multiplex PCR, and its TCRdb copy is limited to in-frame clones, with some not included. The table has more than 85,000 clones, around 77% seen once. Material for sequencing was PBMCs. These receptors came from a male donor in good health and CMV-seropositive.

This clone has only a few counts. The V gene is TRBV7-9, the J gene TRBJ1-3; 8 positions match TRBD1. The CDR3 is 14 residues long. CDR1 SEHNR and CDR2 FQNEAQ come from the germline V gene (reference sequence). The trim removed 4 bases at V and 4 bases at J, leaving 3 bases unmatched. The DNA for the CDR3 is TGTGCCAGCAGCTCGGACAGGGCGGGAAACACCATATATTTT. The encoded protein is CASSSDRAGNTIYF. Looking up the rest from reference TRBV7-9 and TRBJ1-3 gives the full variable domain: DTGVSQNPRHKITKRGQNVTFRCDPISEHNRLYWYRQTLGQGPEFLTYFQNEAQLEKSRLLSDRFSAERPKGSFSTLEIQRTEQGDSAMYLCASSSDRAGNTIYFGEGSWLTVV.

The CDR3 DNA reads as TGCGCCAGTATAGGGACTAGCACCGACAATGAGCAGTTCTTC. Translated: CASIGTSTDNEQFF. This chain links TRBV5-1 with TRBJ2-1, with 9 bases that match TRBD2. With 8 bases clipped from V and 5 bases from J, the junction kept 8 bases outside the gene matches. The germline CDR1 and CDR2 sequences are SGHRS and YFSETQ. This CDR3 contains 14 residues.

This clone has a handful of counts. This chain's CDR3 is CASSIGGQGGEWKFF. As DNA, the CDR3 is TGTGCCAGTAGTATAGGCGGGCAGGGGGGAGAGTGGAAGTTCTTC. This chain uses TRBV19 with TRBJ2-1; maybe TRBD1 (7 bases). The CDR3 sequence is 15 residues long. The germline CDR1 and CDR2 sequences are LNHDA and SQIVND (reference sequence). The V end lost 1 base, the J end lost 14 bases, and 21 bases lay between the germline ends.

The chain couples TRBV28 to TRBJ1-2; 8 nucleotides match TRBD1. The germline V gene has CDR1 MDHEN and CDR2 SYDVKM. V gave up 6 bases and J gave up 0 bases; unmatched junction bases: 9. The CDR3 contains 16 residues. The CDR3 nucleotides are TGTGCCAGCAGACTAACAGGGGGTGTTACTAACTATGGCTACACCTTC. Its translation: CASRLTGGVTNYGYTF.

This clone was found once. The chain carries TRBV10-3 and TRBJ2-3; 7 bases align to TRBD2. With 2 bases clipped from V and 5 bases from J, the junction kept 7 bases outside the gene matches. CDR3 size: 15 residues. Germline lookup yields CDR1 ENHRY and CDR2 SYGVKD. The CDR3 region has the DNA TGTGCCATCAGTGAGGGAGGATTAGCGGGAGATACGCAGTATTTT. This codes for CAISEGGLAGDTQYF.

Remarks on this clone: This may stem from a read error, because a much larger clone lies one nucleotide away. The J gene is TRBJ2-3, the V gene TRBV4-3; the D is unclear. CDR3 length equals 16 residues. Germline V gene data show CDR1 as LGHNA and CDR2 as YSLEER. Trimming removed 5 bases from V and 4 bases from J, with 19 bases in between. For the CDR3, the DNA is TGCGCCAGCAGCTTGTCATCCCCAATCGCGGCAGATACGCAGTATTTT. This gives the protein CASSLSSPIAADTQYF.

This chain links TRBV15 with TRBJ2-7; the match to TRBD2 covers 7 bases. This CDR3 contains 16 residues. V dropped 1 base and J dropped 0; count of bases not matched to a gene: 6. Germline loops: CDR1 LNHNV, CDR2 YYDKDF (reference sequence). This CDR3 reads CATSRGLAYSSYEQYF. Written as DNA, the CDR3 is TGTGCCACCAGCAGAGGACTAGCCTACAGCTCCTACGAGCAGTACTTC.

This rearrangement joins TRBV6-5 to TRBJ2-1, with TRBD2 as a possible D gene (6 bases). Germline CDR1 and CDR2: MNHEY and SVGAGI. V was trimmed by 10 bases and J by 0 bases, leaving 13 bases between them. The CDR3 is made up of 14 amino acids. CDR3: CATGAGNSYNEQFF. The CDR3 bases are TGTGCCACCGGAGCGGGCAACTCCTACAATGAGCAGTTCTTC.

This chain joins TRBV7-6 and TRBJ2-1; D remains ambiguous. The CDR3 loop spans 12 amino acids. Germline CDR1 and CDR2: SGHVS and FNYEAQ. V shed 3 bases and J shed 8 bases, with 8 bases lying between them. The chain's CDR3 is CASSFPGYEQFF. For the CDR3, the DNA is TGTGCCAGCAGCTTCCCCGGGTATGAGCAGTTCTTC.

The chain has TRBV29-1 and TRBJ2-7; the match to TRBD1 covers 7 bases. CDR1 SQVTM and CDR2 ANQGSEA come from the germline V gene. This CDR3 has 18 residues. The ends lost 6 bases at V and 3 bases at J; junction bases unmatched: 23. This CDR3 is CSVTGRKEGRSVGYEQYF. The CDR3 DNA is TGCAGCGTGACAGGGCGCAAGGAAGGACGGTCTGTGGGCTACGAGCAGTACTTC.

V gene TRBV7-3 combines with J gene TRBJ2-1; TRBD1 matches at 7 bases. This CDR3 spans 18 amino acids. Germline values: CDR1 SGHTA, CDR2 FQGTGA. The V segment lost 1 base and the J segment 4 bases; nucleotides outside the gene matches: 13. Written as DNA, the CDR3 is TGTGCCAGCAGCTTAAGGGCCTGGGGCAGGGGGAGATACAATGAGCAGTTCTTC. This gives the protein CASSLRAWGRGRYNEQFF.

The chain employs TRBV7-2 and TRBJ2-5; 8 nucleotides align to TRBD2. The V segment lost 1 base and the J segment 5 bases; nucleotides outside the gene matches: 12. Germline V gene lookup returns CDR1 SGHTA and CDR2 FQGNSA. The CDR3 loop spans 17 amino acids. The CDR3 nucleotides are TGTGCCAGCAGCTTAGAGGGGCGGCTAGCGGGTGTGGAGACCCAGTACTTC. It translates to CASSLEGRLAGVETQYF. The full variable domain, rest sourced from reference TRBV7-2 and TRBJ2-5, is GAGVSQSPSNKVTEKGKDVELRCDPISGHTALYWYRQSLGQGLEFLIYFQGNSAPDKSGLPSDRFSAERTGGSVSTLTIQRTQQEDSAVYLCASSLEGRLAGVETQYFGPGTRLLVL.

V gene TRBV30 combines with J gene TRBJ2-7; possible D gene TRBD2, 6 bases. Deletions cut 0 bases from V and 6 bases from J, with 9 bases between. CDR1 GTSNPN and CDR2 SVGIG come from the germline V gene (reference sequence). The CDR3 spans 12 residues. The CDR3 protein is CAWSVGGAEQYF. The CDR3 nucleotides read TGTGCCTGGAGTGTCGGAGGGGCCGAGCAGTACTTC.

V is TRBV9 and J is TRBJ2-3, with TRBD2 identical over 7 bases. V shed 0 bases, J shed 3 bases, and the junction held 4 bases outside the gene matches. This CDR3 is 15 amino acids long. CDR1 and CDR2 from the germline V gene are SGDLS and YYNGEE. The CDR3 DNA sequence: TGTGCCAGCAGCGTAGATGCTAGCGGTACAGATACGCAGTATTTT. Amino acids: CASSVDASGTDTQYF.

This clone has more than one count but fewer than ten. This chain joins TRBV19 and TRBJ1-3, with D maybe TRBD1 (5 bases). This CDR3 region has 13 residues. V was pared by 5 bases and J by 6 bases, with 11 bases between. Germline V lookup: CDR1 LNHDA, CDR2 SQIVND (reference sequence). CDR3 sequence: CASSDRTVNTIYF. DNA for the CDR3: TGTGCCAGTAGTGACAGAACGGTAAACACCATATATTTT. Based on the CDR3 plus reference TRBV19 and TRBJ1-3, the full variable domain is DGGITQSPKYLFRKEGQNVTLSCEQNLNHDAMYWYRQDPGQGLRLIYYSQIVNDFQKGDIAEGYSVSREKKESFPLTVTSAQKNPTAFYLCASSDRTVNTIYFGEGSWLTVV.

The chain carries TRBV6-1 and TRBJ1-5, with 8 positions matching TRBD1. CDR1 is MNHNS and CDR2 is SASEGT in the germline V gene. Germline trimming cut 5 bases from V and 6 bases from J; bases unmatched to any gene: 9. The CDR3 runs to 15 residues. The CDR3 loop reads CASSSDRGRSQPQHF. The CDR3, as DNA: TGTGCCAGCAGTAGTGACAGGGGCAGGAGTCAGCCCCAGCATTTT.

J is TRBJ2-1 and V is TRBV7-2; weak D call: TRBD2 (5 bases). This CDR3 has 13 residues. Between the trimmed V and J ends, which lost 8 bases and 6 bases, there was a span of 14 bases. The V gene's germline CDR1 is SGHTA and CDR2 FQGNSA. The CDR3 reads CASGYRRSNEQFF. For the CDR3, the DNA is TGTGCCAGCGGTTACCGGAGGAGCAATGAGCAGTTCTTC.

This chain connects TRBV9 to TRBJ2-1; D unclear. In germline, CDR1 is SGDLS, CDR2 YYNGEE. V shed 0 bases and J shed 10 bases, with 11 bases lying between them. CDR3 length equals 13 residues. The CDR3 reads CASSVGRVEEQFF. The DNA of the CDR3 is TGTGCCAGCAGCGTAGGTCGGGTCGAGGAGCAGTTCTTC.

The CDR3 is CASSAWEPAASTDTQYF. Written as DNA, the CDR3 is TGTGCCAGCAGTGCGTGGGAGCCCGCGGCTAGCACAGATACGCAGTATTTT. The chain carries TRBV6-1 and TRBJ2-3, with D possibly TRBD2 on 5 matching bases. V shed 4 bases and J shed 0 bases, with 17 bases lying between them. The CDR3 sequence is 17 residues long. CDR1 and CDR2 from the germline V gene are MNHNS and SASEGT.

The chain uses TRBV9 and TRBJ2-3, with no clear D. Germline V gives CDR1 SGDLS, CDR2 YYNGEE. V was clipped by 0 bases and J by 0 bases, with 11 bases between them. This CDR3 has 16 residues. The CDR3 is CASSVGGRLSTDTQYF. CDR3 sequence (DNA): TGTGCCAGCAGCGTAGGTGGGCGTCTGAGCACAGATACGCAGTATTTT.

The CDR3 DNA sequence: TGTGCCAGCAGTTTGACTAGCGGGAGGGCCCGCCGTACGCAGTATTTT. Translation: CASSLTSGRARRTQYF. V gene TRBV28 combines with J gene TRBJ2-3; 14 bases agree with TRBD2. This CDR3 spans 16 amino acids. Germline V gene data show CDR1 as MDHEN and CDR2 as SYDVKM. The J segment lost 8 bases and the V segment lost 3 bases, leaving 7 bases of the junction unmatched.